This paragraph reports one T cell receptor (beta chain). Assay: immunoSEQ multiplex PCR; the TCRdb copy retains only in-frame clones and omits some. The sample includes about 56,000 clones, 85% to 90% seen only once; the top ten take around two fifths. CDR3 length: 15 residues. V was cut by 0 bases and J by 1 base, with 7 bases left in between. Germline CDR1 MNHNY, CDR2 SVGAGI (reference sequence). This sample was included in a study of blood T cell repertoires in COVID-19. The specimen was peripheral blood. The chain couples TRBV6-6 to TRBJ2-1, with D unclear. This receptor was identified in a woman aged 55-69 years with COVID-19, enrolled during active disease. CDR3 sequence: CASSYSGISYNEQFF. The CDR3 nucleotides read TGTGCCAGCAGTTACTCGGGCATATCCTACAATGAGCAGTTCTTC.